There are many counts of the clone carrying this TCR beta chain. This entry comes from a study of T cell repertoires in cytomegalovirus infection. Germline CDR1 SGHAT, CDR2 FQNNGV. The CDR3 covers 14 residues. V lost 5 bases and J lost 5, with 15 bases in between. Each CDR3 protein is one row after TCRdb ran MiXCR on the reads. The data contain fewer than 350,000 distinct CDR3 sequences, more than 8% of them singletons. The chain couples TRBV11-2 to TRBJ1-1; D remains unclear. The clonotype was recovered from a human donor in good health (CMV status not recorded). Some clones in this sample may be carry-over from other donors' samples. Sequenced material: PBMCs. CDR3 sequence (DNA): TGTGCCAGCAGCCAAGGATTCATTGGGACTGAAGCTTTCTTT. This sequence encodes CASSQGFIGTEAFF.